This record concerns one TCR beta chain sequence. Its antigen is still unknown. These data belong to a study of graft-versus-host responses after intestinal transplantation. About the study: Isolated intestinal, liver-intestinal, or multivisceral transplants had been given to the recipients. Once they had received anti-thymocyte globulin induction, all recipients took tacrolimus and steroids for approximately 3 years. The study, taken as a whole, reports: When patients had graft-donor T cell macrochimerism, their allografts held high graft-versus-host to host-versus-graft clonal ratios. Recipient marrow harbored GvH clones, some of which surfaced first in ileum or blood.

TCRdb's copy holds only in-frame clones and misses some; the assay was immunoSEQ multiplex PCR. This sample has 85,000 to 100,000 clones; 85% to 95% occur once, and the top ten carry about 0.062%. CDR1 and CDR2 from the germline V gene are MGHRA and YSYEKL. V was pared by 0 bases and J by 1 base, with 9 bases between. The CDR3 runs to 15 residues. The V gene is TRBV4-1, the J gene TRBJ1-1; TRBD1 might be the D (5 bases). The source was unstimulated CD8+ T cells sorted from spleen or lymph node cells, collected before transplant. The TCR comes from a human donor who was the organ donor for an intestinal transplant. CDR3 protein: CASSQDGGWNTEAFF. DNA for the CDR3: TGCGCCAGCAGCCAAGATGGGGGGTGGAACACTGAAGCTTTCTTT.